This TCR beta chain was captured in a study of T cell responses to AZD1222 COVID-19 vaccine. Notes on the study in general: Repertoires were obtained only post-peak T cell response.

Assay: immunoSEQ multiplex PCR; the TCRdb copy retains only in-frame clones and omits some. The data show 150,000 to 200,000 clones, roughly 86% seen once. Germline CDR1 and CDR2: GTSNPN and SVGIG (reference sequence). Trimming pared 0 bases from V and 0 bases from J, leaving 11 bases between. CDR3 size: 15 residues. Note on this clone: The target antigen is unknown.

V usage is TRBV30 and J usage is TRBJ1-2, with unresolved D. Sequencing was performed on peripheral blood, taken on day 0 of AZD1222 vaccination. This TCR was recovered from an adult in good health. The CDR3 nucleotides read TGTGCCTGGAGTGTACGTGTAGAAGCTAACTATGGCTACACCTTC. Residues: CAWSVRVEANYGYTF. The full variable domain, its missing parts supplied by reference TRBV30 and TRBJ1-2, is SQTIHQWPATLVQPVGSPLSLECTVEGTSNPNLYWYRQAAGRGLQLLFYSVGIGQISSEVPQNLSASRPQDRQFILSSKKLLLSDSGFYLCAWSVRVEANYGYTFGSGTRLTVV.